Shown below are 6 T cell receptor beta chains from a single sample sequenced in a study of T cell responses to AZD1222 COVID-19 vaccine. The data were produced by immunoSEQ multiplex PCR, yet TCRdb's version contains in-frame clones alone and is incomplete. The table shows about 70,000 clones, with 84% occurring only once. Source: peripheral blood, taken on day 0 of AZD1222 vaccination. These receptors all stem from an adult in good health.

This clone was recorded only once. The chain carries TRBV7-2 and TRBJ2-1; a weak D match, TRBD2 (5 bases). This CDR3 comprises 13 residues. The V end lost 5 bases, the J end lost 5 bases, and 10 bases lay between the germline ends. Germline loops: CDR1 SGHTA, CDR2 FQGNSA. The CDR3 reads CASSHRGNNEQFF. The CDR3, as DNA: TGTGCCAGCAGCCACCGGGGTAACAATGAGCAGTTCTTC.

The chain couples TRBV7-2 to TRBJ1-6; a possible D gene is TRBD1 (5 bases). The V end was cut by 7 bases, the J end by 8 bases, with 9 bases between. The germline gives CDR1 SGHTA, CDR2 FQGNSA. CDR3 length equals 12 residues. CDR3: CASKQGDSPLHF. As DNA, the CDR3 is TGTGCCAGCAAGCAGGGTGATTCACCCCTCCACTTT.

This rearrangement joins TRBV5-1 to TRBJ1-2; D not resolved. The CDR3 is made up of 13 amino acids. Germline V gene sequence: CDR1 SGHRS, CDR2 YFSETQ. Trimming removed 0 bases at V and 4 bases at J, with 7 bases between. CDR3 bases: TGCGCCAGCAGCTTGGACCCAGGCTATGGCTACACCTTC. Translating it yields CASSLDPGYGYTF.

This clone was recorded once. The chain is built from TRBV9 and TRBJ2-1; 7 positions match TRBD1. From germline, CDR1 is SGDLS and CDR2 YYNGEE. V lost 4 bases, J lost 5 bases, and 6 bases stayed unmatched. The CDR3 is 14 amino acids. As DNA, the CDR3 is TGTGCCAGCAGCATAGGACAGGAGAACAATGAGCAGTTCTTC. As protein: CASSIGQENNEQFF.

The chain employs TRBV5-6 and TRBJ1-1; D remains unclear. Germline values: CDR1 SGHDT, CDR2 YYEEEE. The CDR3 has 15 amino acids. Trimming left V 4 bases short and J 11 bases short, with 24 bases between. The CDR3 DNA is TGTGCCAGCAGCCCCCGCGAACAATTGCGGGGTGGGGCTTTCTTT. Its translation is CASSPREQLRGGAFF.

The chain's CDR3 is CASSPRDTVGQPQHF. The CDR3 region has the DNA TGTGCCAGCAGCCCCCGGGACACGGTGGGGCAGCCCCAGCATTTT. The chain couples TRBV9 to TRBJ1-5; TRBD1 is a possible D gene (6 bases). V was pared by 4 bases and J by 7 bases, with 18 bases between. CDR1 is SGDLS and CDR2 is YYNGEE in the germline V gene. There are 15 residues in the CDR3.